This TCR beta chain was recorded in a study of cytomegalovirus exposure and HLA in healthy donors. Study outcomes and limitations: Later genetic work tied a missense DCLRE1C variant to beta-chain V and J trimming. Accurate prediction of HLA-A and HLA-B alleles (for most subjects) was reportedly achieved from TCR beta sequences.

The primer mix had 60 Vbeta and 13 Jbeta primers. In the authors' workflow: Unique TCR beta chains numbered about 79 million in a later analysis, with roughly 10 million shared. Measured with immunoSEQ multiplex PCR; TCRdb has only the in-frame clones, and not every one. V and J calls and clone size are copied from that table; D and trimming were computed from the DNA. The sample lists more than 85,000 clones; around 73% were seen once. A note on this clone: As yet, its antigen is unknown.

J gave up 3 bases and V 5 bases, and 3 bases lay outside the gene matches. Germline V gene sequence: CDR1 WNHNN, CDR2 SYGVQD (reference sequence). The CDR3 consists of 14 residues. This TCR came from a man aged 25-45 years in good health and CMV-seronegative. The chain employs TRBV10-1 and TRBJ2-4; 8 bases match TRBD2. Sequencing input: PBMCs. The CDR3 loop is CASSTGTSKNIQYF. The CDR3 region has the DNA TGCGCCAGCAGTACCGGGACTAGCAAAAACATTCAGTACTTC.